This is a list of T cell receptor beta chains from one sample in a study of T cells in Graves' hyperthyroidism and ophthalmopathy. From the multiplex PCR reads, TCRdb called clonotypes with MiXCR, one entry per CDR3 protein. This table has 450,000 to 700,000 distinct CDR3 sequences, roughly 46% appearing once. The sequenced sample was peripheral blood or thyroid tissue (not recorded which). These receptors all come from an adult woman with Graves' disease, either hyperthyroidism or ophthalmopathy (not recorded which). Each CDR3 is given with its conserved first and last residue. The D gene is left open where the match is weak. Part of the rows lack a size; the others show once, few, many or a class for expanded clones.

>NA|TRBJ2-2|TRBV4-1|many
CASSHWDTDPGELFF
TGCGCCAGCAGCCATTGGGACACCGACCCCGGGGAGCTGTTTTTT
>NA|TRBJ1-4|TRBV20-1|many
CSANLPGGRQLFF
TGCAGTGCTAACCTCCCGGGGGGGCGACAACTGTTTTTT
>NA|TRBJ1-2|TRBV7-8|many
CASSRTEGNYGYTF
TGTGCCAGCAGCCGGACTGAGGGGAACTATGGCTACACCTTC
>NA|TRBJ1-1|TRBV25-1|NA
CASSGRIEGDTEAFF
TGTGCCAGCAGTGGAAGGATTGAGGGTGACACTGAAGCTTTCTTT
>TRBD1|TRBJ2-5|TRBV2|many
CASKGTGGGTQYF
TGTGCCAGCAAGGGGACAGGAGGAGGGACCCAGTACTTC
>NA|TRBJ2-7|TRBV7-2|NA
CASSLTGTATYEQYF
TGCGCCAGCAGCTTGACCGGGACGGCGACCTACGAGCAGTACTTC
>NA|TRBJ2-5|TRBV7-2|few
CASSLGIAGDGQTQYF
TGTGCCAGCAGCTTAGGCATAGCTGGGGATGGACAGACCCAGTACTTC
>NA|TRBJ2-3|TRBV7-6|few
CASRGGKDTQYF
TGTGCCAGCAGAGGGGGAAAAGATACGCAGTATTTT
>NA|TRBJ1-1|TRBV6-5|many
CASSPMIPGSTEAFF
TGTGCCAGCAGCCCCATGATCCCGGGGTCCACTGAAGCTTTCTTT
>TRBD1|TRBJ1-2|TRBV19|NA
CASSIADGTAYGYTF
TGTGCCAGTAGTATCGCTGACGGGACAGCCTATGGCTACACCTTC
>TRBD1|TRBJ2-5|TRBV5-5|NA
CVSSLKMGQVPRTQYF
TGTGTCAGCAGCTTGAAGATGGGACAGGTCCCAAGAACCCAGTACTTC
>TRBD1|TRBJ2-7|TRBV10-3|NA
CASSIKQGGSYEQYF
TGTGCCAGCAGTATAAAACAGGGGGGATCCTACGAGCAGTACTTC
>NA|TRBJ1-2|TRBV7-9|NA
CASNRVGATFGYTF
TGTGCCAGCAACCGAGTGGGGGCAACCTTTGGCTACACCTTC
>NA|TRBJ1-4|TRBV9|NA
CASSGSRDGSYEPGGEKLFF
TGTGCCAGCAGCGGATCCCGGGACGGGTCCTACGAGCCTGGGGGAGAAAAACTGTTTTTT
>TRBD1|TRBJ1-6|TRBV10-3|NA
CAISGGPGTGIHNSPLHF
TGTGCCATCAGTGGGGGGCCCGGGACAGGAATCCATAATTCACCCCTCCACTTT